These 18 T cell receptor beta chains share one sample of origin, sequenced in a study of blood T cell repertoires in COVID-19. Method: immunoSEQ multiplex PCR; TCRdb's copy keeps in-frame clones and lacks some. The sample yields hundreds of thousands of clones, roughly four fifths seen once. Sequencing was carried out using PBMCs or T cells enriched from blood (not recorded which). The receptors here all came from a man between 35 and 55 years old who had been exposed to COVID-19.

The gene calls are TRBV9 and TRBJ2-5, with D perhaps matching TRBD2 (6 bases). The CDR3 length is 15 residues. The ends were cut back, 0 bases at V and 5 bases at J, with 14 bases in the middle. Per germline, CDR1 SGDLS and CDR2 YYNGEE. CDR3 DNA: TGTGCCAGCAGCGTAGTTGCGGGAAGGGTGGAGACCCAGTACTTC. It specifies CASSVVAGRVETQYF.

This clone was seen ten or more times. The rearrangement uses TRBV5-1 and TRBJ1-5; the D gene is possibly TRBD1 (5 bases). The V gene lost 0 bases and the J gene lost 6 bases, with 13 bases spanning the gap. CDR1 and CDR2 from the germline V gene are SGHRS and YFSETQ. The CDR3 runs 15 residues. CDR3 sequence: CASSLDGAEGQPQHF. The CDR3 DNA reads TGCGCCAGCAGCTTGGATGGGGCAGAAGGTCAGCCCCAGCATTTT.

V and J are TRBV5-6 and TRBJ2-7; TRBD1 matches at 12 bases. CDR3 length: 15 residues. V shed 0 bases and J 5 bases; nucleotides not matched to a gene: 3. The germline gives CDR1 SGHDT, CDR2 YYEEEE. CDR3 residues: CASSLAGTGGHEQYF. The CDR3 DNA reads TGTGCCAGCAGCTTGGCGGGGACAGGGGGCCACGAGCAGTACTTC.

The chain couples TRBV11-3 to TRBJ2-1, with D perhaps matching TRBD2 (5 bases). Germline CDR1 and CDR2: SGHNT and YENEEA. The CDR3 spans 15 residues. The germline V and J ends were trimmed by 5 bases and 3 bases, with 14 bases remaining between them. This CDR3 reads CASSTQASFYNEQFF. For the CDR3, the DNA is TGTGCCAGCAGCACCCAGGCTAGCTTCTACAATGAGCAGTTCTTC.

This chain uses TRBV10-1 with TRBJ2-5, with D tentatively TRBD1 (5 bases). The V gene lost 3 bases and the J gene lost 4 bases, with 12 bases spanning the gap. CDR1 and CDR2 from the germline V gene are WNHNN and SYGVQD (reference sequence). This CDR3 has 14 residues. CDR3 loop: CASSEGSGLETQYF. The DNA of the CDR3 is TGCGCCAGCAGTGAAGGTTCAGGGTTAGAGACCCAGTACTTC.

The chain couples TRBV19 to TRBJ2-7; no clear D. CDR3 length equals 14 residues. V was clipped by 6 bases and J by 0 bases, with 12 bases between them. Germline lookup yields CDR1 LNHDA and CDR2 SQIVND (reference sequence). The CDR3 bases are TGTGCCAGTAGGAAAGAATCGAGCTCCTACGAGCAGTACTTC. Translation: CASRKESSSYEQYF.

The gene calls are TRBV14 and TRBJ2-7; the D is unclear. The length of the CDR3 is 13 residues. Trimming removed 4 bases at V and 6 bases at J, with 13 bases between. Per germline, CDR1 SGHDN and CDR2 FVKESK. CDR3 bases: TGTGCCAGCAGCCCCGCCCGAGCTGGCGAGCAGTACTTC. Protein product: CASSPARAGEQYF. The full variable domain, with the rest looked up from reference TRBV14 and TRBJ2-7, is EAGVTQFPSHSVIEKGQTVTLRCDPISGHDNLYWYRRVMGKEIKFLLHFVKESKQDESGMPNNRFLAERTGGTYSTLKVQPAELEDSGVYFCASSPARAGEQYFGPGTRLTVT.

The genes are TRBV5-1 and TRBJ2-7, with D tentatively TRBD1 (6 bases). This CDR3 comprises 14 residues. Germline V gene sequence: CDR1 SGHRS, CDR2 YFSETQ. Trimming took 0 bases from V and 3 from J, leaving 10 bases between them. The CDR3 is CASSLGAGDYEQYF. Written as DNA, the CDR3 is TGCGCCAGCAGCTTGGGGGCAGGGGACTACGAGCAGTACTTC. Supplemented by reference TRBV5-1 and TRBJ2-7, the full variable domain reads KAGVTQTPRYLIKTRGQQVTLSCSPISGHRSVSWYQQTPGQGLQFLFEYFSETQRNKGNFPGRFSGRQFSNSRSEMNVSTLELGDSALYLCASSLGAGDYEQYFGPGTRLTVT.

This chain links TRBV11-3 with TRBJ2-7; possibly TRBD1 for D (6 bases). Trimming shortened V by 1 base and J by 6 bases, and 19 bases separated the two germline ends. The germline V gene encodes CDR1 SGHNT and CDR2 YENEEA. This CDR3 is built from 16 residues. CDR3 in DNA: TGTGCCAGCAGCTTAGCCGGCGGTACAGGGATGGGCGAGCAGTACTTC. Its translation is CASSLAGGTGMGEQYF.

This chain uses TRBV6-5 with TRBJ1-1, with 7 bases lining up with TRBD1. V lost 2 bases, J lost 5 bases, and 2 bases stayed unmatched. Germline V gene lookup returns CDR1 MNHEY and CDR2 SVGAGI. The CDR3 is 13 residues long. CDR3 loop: CASSYPGQTEAFF. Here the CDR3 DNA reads TGTGCCAGCAGTTACCCGGGACAGACTGAAGCTTTCTTT.

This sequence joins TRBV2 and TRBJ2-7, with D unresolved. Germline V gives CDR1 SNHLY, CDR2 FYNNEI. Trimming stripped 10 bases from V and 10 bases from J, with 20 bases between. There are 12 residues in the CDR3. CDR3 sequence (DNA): TGTGCCACCCGATTGGGTAACTATATTCAGTACTTC. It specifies CATRLGNYIQYF.

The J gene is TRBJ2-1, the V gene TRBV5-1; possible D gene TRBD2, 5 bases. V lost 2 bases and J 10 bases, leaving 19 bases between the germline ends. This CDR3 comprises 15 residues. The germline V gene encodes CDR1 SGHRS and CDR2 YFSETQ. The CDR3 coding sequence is TGCGCCAGCAGCTTAGGTGGAGTTCGGGGTGGGGAGCAGTTCTTC. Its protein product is CASSLGGVRGGEQFF.

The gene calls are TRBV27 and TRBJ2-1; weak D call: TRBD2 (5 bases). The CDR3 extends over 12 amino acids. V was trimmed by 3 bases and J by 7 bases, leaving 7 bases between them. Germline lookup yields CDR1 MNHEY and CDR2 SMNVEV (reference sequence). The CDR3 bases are TGTGCCAGCAGTTTCCCGGGGAATGAGCAGTTCTTC. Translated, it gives CASSFPGNEQFF.

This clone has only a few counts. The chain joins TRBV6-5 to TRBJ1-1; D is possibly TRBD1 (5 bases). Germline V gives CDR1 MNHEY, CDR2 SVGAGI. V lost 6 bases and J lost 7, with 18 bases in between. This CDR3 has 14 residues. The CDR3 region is CASRASWGDGEAFF. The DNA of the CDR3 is TGTGCCAGCAGGGCCAGTTGGGGGGACGGTGAAGCTTTCTTT.

CDR3 loop: CASSAALQGANWELFF. CDR3 bases: TGTGCCAGCAGTGCCGCCCTACAGGGGGCGAACTGGGAACTGTTTTTT. The chain uses TRBV25-1 and TRBJ1-4, with TRBD1 matching 9 bases. This CDR3 contains 16 residues. Trimming removed 4 bases from V and 12 bases from J; junction bases left unmatched: 15. The germline V gene has CDR1 MGHDK and CDR2 SYGVNS. Full variable domain (rest looked up from reference TRBV25-1 and TRBJ1-4): EADIYQTPRYLVIGTGKKITLECSQTMGHDKMYWYQQDPGMELHLIHYSYGVNSTEKGDLSSESTVSRIRTEHFPLTLESARPSHTSQYLCASSAALQGANWELFFGSGTQLSVL.

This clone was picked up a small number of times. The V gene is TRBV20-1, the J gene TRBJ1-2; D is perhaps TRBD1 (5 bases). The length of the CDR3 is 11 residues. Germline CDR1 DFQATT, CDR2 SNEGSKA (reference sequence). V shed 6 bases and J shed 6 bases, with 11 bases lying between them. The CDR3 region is CSARGKDGYTF. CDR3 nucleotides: TGCAGTGCCCGGGGGAAGGATGGCTACACCTTC.

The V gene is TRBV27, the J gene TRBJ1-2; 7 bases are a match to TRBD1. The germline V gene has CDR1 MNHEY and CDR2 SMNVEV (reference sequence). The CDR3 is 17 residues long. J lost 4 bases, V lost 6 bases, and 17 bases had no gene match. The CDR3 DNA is TGTGCCAGCAGCATTCTCCTGGGACAGAAAACATTCTATGGCTACACCTTC. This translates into CASSILLGQKTFYGYTF.

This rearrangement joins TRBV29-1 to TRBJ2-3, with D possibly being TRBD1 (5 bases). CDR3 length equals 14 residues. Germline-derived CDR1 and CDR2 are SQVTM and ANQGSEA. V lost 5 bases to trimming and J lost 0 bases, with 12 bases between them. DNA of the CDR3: TGCAGCGTTTTGATAGGGGTCAGCACAGATACGCAGTATTTT. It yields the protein CSVLIGVSTDTQYF.